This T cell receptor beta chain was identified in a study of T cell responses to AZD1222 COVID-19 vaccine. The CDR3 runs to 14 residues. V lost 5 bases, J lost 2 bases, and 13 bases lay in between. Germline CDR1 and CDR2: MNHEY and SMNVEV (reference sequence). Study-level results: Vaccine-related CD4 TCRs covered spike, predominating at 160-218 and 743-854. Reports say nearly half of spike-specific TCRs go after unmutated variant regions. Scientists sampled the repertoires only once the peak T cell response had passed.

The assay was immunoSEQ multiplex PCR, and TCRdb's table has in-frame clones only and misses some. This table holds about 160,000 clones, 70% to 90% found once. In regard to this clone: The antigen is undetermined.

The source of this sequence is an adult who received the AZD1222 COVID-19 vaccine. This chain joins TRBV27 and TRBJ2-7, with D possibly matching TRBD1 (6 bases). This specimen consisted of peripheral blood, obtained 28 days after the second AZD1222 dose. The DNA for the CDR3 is TGTGCCAGCAGTCCTGACAGGCCCCCCTACGAGCAGTACTTC. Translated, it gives CASSPDRPPYEQYF.